The source of this T cell receptor beta chain is a study of T cells in Graves' hyperthyroidism and ophthalmopathy. Amplification yielded TCR beta CDR3 regions, with RNA transcripts as the source. HTBI primers drove first-round RT-PCR of the TCR CDR3. TCRdb fed the multiplex PCR reads into MiXCR, producing one record per CDR3 protein. This table holds approximately 520,000 distinct CDR3 sequences, about a fifth found once. The V gene lost 5 bases and the J gene lost 7 bases, with 6 bases spanning the gap. Germline loops: CDR1 MNHNS, CDR2 SASEGT. The length of the CDR3 is 10 residues. In this sample, this clonotype turned up many times.

The sequence was obtained from a man between 18 and 29 years old with Graves' hyperthyroidism. Sequences were obtained from blood. The chain joins TRBV6-1 to TRBJ2-7; D call uncertain. The CDR3 region is CASSSWEQYF. The CDR3 DNA sequence: TGTGCCAGCAGTTCGTGGGAGCAGTACTTC.